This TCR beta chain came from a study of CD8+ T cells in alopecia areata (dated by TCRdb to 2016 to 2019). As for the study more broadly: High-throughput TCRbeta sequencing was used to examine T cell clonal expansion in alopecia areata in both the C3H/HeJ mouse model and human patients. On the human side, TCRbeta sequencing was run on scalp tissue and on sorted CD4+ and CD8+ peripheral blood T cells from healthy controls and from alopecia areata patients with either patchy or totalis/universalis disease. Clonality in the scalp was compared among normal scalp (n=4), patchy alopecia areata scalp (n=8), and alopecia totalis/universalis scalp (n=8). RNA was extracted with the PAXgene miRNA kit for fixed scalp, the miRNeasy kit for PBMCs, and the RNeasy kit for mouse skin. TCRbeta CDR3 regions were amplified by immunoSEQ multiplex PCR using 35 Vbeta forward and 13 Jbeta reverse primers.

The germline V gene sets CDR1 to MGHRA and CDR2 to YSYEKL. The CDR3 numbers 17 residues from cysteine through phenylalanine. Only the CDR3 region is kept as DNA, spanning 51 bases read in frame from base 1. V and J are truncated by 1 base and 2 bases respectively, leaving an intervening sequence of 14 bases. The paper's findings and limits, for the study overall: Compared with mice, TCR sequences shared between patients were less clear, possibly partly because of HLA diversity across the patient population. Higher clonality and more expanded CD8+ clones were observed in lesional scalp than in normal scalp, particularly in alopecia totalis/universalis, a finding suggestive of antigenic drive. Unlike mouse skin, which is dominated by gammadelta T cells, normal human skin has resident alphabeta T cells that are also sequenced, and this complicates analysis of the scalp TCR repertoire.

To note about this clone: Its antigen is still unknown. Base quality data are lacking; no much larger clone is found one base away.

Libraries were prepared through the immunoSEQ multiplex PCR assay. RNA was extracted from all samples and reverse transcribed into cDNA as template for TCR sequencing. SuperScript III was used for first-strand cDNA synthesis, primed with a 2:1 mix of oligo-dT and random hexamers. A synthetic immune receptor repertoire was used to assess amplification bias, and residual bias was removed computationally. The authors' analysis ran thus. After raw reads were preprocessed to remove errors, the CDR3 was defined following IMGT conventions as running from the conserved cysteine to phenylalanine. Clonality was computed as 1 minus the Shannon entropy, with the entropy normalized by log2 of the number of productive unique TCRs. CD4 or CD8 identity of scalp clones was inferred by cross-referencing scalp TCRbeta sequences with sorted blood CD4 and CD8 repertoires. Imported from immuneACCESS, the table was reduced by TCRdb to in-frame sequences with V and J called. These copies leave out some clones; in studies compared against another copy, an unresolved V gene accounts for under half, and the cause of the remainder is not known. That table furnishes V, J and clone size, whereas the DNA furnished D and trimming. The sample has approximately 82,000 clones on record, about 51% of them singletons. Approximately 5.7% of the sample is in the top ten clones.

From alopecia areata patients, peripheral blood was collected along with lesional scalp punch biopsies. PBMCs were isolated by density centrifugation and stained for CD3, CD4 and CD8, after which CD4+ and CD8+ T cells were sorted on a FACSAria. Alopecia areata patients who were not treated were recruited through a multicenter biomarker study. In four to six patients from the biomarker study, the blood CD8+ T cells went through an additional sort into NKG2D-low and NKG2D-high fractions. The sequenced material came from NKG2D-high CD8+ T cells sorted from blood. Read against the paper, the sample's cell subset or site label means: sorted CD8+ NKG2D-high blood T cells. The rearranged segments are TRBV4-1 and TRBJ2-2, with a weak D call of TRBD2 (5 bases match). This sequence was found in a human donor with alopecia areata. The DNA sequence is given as TGCGCCAGCAGCCAAGGTGCCCATACGGGAAACACCGGGGAGCTGTTTTTT. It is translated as CASSQGAHTGNTGELFF.